This TCR beta chain derives from a study of Ad26.COV2.S vaccination and SARS-CoV-2 variants. Treatment denoted: around 19 received Ad26.COV2.S at low or high dose, single or two shots; 5 received placebo; per-sample allocation not given. Samples were taken on day 63 after the first vaccine or placebo injection. TCRdb keeps only in-frame clones here, not all; method: immunoSEQ multiplex PCR. Here the sample spans about 680,000 clones, around 89% being singletons. The origin of this receptor is a person between 18 and 60 years old who received the Ad26.COV2.S COVID-19 vaccine or a placebo. Sequenced here: peripheral blood, sampled in a trial of Ad26.COV2.S vaccine versus placebo.

The CDR3 sequence: CASSLYLAPDTQYF. The CDR3 DNA reads as TGTGCCAGCAGCTTATACCTCGCCCCAGATACGCAGTATTTT. The chain links TRBV7-2 to TRBJ2-3; D is unclear. Germline lookup yields CDR1 SGHTA and CDR2 FQGNSA. Between the trimmed V and J ends, which lost 2 bases and 4 bases, there was a span of 10 bases. The CDR3 is 14 amino acids.